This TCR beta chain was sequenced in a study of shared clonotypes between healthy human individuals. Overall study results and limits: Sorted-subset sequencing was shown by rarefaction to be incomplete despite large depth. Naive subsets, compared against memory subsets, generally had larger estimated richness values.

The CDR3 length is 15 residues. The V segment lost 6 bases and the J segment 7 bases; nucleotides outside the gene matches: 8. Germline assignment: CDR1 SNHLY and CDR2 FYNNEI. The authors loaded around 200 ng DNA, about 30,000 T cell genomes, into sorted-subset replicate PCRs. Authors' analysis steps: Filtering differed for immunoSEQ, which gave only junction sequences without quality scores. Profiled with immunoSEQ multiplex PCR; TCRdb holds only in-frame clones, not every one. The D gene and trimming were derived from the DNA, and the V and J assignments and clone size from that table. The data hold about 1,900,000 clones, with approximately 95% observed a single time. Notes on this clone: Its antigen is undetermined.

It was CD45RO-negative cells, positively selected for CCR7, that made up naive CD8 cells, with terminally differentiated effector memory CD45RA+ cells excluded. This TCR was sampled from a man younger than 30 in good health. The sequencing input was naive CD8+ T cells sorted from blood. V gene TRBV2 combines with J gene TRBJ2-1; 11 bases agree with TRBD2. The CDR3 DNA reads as TGTGCCAGCAGCGAACTTAGCGGGAGGGTTAATGAGCAGTTCTTC. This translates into CASSELSGRVNEQFF.